The T cell receptor (beta chain) described here comes from a study of blood T cell repertoires in COVID-19. Background on the study: Samples came from the United States, Italy and Spain, spanning acute and convalescent COVID-19. In each case, the material was cDNA or gDNA derived from T cells, B-cell-depleted T cells, or PBMCs.

Authors' analysis steps: Reference gene primers were amplified, and this amplification served to estimate nucleated cell counts. This table comes from immunoSEQ multiplex PCR, and its TCRdb copy is limited to in-frame clones, with some not included. D and trimming were read from the DNA, whereas the V and J calls and clone size are those reported in that table. This table holds about 150,000 clones, around three quarters found once. CDR3 size: 15 residues. The J segment lost 0 bases and the V segment lost 4 bases, leaving 2 bases of the junction unmatched. Germline CDR1 reads SGHKS; CDR2 reads YYEKEE (reference sequence).

Sequencing was carried out using peripheral blood. The clonotype originates from an elderly man with acute or convalescent COVID-19. The J gene is TRBJ2-5, the V gene TRBV5-5, with 11 bases lining up with TRBD2. In nucleotides, the CDR3 is TGTGCCAGCAGCGCACTAGCGGGGGACCAAGAGACCCAGTACTTC. It codes for CASSALAGDQETQYF.